This T cell receptor beta chain comes out of a study of cytomegalovirus exposure and HLA in healthy donors. The study, taken as a whole, reports: In most subjects, TCR beta sequences reportedly gave accurate predictions of HLA-A and HLA-B alleles.

It was with 60 Vbeta and 13 Jbeta primers that the PCR ran. Sequencing was performed with immunoSEQ multiplex PCR; in TCRdb, only in-frame clones are kept and a portion is missing. The sample has some 110,000 clones, roughly 76% seen once. With regard to this clone: Antigen specificity is unknown.

Germline V gives CDR1 SGHNT, CDR2 YYREEE (reference sequence). The CDR3 sequence is 14 residues long. The V gene lost 0 bases and the J gene lost 5 bases, with 8 bases spanning the gap. The source of this sequence is a man between 45 and 60 years old in good health and CMV-seropositive. What was sequenced was PBMCs. This chain connects TRBV5-4 to TRBJ2-2, with TRBD2 as a possible D gene (5 bases). The CDR3 spells CASSLASGTGELFF. For the CDR3, the DNA is TGTGCCAGCAGCTTGGCCTCGGGGACCGGGGAGCTGTTTTTT.